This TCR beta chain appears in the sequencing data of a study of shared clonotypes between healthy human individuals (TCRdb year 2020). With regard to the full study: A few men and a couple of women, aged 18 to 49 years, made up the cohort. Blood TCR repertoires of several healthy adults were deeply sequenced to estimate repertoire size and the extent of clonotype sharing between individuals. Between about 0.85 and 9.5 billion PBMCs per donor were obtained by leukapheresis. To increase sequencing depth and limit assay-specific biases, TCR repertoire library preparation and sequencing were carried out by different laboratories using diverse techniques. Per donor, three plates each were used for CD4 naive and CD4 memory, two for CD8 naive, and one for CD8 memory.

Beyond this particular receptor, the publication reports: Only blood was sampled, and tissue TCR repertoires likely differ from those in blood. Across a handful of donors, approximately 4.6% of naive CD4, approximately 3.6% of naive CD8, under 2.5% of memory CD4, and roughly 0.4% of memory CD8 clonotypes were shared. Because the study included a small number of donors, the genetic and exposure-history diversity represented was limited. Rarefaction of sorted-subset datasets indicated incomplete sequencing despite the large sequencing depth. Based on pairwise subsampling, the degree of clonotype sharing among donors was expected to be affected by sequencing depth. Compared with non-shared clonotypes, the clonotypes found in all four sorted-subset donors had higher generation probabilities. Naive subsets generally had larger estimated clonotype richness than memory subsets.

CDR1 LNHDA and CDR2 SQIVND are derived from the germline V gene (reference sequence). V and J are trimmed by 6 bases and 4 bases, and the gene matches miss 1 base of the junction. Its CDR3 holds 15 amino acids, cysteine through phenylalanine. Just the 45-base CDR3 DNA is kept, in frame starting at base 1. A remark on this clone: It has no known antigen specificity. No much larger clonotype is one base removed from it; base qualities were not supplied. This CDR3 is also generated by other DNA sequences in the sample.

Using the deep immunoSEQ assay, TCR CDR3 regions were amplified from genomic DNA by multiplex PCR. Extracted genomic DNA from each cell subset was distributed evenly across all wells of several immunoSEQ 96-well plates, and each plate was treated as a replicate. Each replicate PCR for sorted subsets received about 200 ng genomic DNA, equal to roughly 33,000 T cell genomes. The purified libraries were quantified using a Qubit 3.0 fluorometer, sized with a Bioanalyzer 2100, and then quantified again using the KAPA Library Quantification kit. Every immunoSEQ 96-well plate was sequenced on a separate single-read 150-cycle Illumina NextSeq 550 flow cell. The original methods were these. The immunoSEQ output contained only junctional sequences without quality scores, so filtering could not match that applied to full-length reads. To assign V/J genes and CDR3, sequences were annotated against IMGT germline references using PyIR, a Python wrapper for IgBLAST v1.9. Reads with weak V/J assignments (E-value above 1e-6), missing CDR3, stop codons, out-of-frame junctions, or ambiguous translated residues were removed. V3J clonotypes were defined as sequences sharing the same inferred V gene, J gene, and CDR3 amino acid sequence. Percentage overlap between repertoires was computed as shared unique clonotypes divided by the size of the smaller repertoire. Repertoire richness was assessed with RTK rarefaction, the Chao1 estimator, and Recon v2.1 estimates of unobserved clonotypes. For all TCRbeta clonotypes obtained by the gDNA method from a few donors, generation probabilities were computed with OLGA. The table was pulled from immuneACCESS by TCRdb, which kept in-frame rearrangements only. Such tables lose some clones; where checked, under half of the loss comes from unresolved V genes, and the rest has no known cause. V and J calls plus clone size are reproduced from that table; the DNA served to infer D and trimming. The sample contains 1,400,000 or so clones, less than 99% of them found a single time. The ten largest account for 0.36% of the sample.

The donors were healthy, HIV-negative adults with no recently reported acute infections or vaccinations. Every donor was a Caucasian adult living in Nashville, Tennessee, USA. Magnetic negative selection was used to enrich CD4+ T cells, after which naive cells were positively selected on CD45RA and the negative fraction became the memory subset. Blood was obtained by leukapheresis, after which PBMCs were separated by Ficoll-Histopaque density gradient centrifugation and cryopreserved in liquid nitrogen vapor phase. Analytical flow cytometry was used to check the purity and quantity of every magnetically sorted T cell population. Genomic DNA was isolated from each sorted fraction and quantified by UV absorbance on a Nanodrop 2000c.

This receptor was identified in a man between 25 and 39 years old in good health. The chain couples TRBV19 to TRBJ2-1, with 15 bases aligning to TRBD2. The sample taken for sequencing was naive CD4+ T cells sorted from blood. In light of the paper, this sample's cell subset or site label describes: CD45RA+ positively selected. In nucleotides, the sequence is TGTGCCAGTAGGGGACTAGCGGGAGGTTACAATGAGCAGTTCTTC. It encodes CASRGLAGGYNEQFF.